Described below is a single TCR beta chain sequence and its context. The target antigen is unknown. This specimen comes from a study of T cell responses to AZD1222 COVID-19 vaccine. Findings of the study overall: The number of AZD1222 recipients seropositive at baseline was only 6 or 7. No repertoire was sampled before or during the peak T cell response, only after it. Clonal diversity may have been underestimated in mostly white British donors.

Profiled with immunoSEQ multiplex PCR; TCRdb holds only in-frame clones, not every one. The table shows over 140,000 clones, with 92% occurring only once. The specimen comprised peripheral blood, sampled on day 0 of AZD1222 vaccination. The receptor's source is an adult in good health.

In DNA, the CDR3 is TGTGCCAGCAGTGAAGTCGTGCCCGGGGGCTATGGCTACACCTTC. The encoded protein is CASSEVVPGGYGYTF. V usage is TRBV6-1 and J usage is TRBJ1-2, with a possible D match to TRBD1 (5 bases). There are 15 residues in the CDR3. V was pared by 1 base and J by 4 bases, with 13 bases between. Germline V CDR1 and CDR2: MNHNS, SASEGT.